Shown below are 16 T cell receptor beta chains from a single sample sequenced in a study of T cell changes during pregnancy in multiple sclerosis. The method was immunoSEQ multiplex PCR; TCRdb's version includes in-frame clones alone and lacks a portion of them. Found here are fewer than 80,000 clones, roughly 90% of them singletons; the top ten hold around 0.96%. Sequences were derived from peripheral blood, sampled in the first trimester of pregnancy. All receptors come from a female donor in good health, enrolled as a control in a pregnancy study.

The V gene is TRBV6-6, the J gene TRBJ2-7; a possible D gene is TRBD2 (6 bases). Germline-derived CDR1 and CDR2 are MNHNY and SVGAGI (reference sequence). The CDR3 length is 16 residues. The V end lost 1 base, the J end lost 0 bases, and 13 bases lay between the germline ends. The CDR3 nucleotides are TGTGCCAGCAGTTACTGGGACTCCCGAAGCTCCTACGAGCAGTACTTC. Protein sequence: CASSYWDSRSSYEQYF.

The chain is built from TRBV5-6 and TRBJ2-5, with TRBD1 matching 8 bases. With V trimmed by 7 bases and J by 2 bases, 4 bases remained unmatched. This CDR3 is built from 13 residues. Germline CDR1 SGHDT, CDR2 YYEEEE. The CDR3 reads CASSDRVQETQYF. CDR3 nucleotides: TGTGCCAGCTCGGACAGGGTACAAGAGACCCAGTACTTC.

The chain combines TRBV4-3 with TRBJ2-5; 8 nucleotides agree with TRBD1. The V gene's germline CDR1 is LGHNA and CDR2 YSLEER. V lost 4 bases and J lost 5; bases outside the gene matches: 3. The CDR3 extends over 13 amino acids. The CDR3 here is CASSRQGRETQYF. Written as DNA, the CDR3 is TGCGCCAGCAGCCGACAGGGGAGGGAGACCCAGTACTTC.

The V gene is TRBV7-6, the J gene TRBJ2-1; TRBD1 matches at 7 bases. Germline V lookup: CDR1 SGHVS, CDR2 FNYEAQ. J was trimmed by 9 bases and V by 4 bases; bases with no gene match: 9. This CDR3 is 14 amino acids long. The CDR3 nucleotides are TGTGCCAGCAGCTCGTTACAGGGGACGGGTGAGCAGTTCTTC. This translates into CASSSLQGTGEQFF. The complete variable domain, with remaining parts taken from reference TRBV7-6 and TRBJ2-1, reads GAGVSQSPRYKVTKRGQDVALRCDPISGHVSLYWYRQALGQGPEFLTYFNYEAQQDKSGLPNDRFSAERPEGSISTLTIQRTEQRDSAMYRCASSSLQGTGEQFFGPGTRLTVL.

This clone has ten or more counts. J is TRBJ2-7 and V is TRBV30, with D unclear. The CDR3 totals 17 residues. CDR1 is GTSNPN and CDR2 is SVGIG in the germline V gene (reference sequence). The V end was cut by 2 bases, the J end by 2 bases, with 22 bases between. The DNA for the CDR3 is TGTGCCTGGAGTCCACCGCCCCGCCTGGGCAGAACCTACGAGCAGTACTTC. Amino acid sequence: CAWSPPPRLGRTYEQYF.

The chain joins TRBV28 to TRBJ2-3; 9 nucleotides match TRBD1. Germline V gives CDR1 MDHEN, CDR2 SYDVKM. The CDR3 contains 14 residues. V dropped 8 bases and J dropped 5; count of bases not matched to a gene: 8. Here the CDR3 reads CASHFGTGRDTQYF. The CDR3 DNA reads TGTGCCAGCCACTTCGGGACAGGGAGAGATACGCAGTATTTT.

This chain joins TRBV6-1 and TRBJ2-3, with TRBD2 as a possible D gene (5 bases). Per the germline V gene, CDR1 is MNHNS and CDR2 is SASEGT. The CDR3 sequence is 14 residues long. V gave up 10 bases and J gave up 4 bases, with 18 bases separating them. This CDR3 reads CATTWSAVSDTQYF. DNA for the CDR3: TGTGCCACCACGTGGTCAGCGGTATCAGATACGCAGTATTTT.

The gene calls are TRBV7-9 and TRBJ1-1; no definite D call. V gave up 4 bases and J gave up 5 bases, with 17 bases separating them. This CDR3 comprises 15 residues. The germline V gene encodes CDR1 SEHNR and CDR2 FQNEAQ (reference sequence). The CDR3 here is CASSSGGGLGTEAFF. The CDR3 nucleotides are TGTGCCAGCAGCTCCGGAGGAGGGCTGGGGACTGAAGCTTTCTTT. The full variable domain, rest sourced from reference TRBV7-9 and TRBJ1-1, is DTGVSQNPRHKITKRGQNVTFRCDPISEHNRLYWYRQTLGQGPEFLTYFQNEAQLEKSRLLSDRFSAERPKGSFSTLEIQRTEQGDSAMYLCASSSGGGLGTEAFFGQGTRLTVV.

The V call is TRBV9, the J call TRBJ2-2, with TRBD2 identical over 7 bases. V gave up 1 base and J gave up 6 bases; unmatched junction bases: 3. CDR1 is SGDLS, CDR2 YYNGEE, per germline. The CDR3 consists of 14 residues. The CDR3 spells CASSVRTRAGELFF. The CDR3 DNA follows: TGTGCCAGCAGCGTAAGGACTAGAGCCGGGGAGCTGTTTTTT.

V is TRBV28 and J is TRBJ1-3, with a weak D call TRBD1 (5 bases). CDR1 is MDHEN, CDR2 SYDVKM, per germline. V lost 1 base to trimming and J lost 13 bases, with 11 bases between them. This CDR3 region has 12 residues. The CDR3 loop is CASSLSRGPIYF. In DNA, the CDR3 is TGTGCCAGCAGTTTATCAAGGGGCCCTATATATTTT.

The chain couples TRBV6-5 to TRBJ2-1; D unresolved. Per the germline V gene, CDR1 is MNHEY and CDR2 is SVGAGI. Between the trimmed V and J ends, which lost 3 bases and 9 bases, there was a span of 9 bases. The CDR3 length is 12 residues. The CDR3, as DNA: TGTGCCAGCAGTTATAGTGGCGGTGAGCAGTTCTTC. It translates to CASSYSGGEQFF.

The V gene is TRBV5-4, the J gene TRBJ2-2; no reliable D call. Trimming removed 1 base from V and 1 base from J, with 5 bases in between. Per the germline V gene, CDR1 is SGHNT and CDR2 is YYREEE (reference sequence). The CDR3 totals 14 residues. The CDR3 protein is CASSLPGNTGELFF. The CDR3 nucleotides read TGTGCCAGCAGCTTGCCGGGGAACACCGGGGAGCTGTTTTTT. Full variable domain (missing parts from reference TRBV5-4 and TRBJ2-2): ETGVTQSPTHLIKTRGQQVTLRCSSQSGHNTVSWYQQALGQGPQFIFQYYREEENGRGNFPPRFSGLQFPNYSSELNVNALELDDSALYLCASSLPGNTGELFFGEGSRLTVL.

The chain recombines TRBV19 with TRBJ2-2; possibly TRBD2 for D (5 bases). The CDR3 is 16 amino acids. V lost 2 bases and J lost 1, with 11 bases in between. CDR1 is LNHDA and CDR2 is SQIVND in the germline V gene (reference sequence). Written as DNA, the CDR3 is TGTGCCAGTAGTATAAGTCGGCGGGTGAACACCGGGGAGCTGTTTTTT. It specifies CASSISRRVNTGELFF.

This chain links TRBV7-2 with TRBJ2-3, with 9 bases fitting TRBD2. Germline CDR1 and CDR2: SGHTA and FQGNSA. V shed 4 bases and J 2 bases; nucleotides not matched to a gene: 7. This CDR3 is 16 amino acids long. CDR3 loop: CASSSGPSGATDTQYF. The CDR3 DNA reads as TGTGCCAGCAGCTCAGGTCCTAGCGGGGCCACAGATACGCAGTATTTT.

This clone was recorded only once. The CDR3 region has the DNA TGTGCCAGCAGTAGGGCTGCAGGGGGGCACGGCTACACCTTC. Its translation is CASSRAAGGHGYTF. The V and J genes are TRBV6-5 and TRBJ1-2; 7 bases align to TRBD1. The V segment lost 5 bases and the J segment 8 bases; nucleotides outside the gene matches: 11. CDR1 and CDR2 (germline): MNHEY, SVGAGI. This CDR3 is 14 amino acids long.

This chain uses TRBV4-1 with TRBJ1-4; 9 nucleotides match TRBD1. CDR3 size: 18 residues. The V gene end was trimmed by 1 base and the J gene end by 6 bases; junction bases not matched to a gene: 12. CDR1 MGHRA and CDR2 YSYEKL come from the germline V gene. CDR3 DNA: TGCGCCAGCAGCCAAGTCGGGACAGGGTCTTTGTTTGATGAAAAACTGTTTTTT. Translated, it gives CASSQVGTGSLFDEKLFF.